This TCR beta chain was identified in a study of T cells in Graves' hyperthyroidism and ophthalmopathy. Study background: Peripheral blood was obtained at initial diagnosis, preceding any treatment.

On the basis of clinical symptoms, serum thyroxine and TRAb, thyroid ultrasound and orbital computed tomography, diagnoses were made. The germline gives CDR1 SEHNR, CDR2 FQNEAQ (reference sequence). The V gene end was trimmed by 0 bases and the J gene end by 4 bases; junction bases not matched to a gene: 7. This CDR3 has 16 amino acids. RNA transcripts yielded amplified TCR beta CDR3 regions. A set of HTBI primers served as the primers for a first-round RT-PCR of the TCR CDR3. TCRdb passed the multiplex PCR reads through MiXCR, listing each CDR3 protein once. Seen here are 650,000 to 750,000 distinct CDR3 sequences, about 15% observed once, and the top ten hold about 10%.

The chain recombines TRBV7-9 with TRBJ1-2; TRBD1 matches at 8 bases. The sequenced material came from blood. The TCR originated in a woman between 18 and 29 years old with Graves' hyperthyroidism. CDR3 loop: CASSLAKTGDGYGYTF. The CDR3 DNA is TGTGCCAGCAGCTTAGCGAAGACAGGGGACGGCTATGGCTACACCTTC. Full variable domain (missing parts from reference TRBV7-9 and TRBJ1-2): DTGVSQNPRHKITKRGQNVTFRCDPISEHNRLYWYRQTLGQGPEFLTYFQNEAQLEKSRLLSDRFSAERPKGSFSTLEIQRTEQGDSAMYLCASSLAKTGDGYGYTFGSGTRLTVV.